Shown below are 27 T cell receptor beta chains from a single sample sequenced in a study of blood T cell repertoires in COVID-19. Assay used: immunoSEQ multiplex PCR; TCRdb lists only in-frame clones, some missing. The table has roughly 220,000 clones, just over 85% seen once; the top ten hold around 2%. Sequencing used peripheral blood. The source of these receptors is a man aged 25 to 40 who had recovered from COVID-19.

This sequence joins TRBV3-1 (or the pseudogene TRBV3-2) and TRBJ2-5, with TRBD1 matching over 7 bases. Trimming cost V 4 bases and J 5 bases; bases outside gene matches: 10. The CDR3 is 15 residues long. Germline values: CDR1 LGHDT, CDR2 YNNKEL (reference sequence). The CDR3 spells CASSLVRQGRETQYF. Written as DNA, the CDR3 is TGTGCCAGCAGCCTGGTTAGACAGGGAAGGGAGACCCAGTACTTC.

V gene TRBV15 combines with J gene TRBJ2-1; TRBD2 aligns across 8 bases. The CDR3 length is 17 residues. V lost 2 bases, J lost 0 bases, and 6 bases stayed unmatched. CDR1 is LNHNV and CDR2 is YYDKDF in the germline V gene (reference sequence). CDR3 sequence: CATSRNLAGNSYNEQFF. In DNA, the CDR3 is TGTGCCACCAGCAGAAATTTAGCGGGGAACTCCTACAATGAGCAGTTCTTC.

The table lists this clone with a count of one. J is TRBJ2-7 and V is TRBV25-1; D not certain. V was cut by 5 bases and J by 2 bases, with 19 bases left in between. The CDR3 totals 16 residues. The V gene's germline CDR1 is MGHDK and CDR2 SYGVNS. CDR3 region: CASSNTPPQRPYEQYF. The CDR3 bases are TGTGCCAGCAGTAACACCCCTCCACAGAGACCCTACGAGCAGTACTTC.

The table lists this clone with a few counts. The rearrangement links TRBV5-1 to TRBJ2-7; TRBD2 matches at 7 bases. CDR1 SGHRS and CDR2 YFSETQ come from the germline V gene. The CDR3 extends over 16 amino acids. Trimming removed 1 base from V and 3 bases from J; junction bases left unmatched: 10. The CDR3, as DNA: TGCGCCAGCAGCTTGCTTTTTGAGGGGAGGGGCTACGAGCAGTACTTC. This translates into CASSLLFEGRGYEQYF.

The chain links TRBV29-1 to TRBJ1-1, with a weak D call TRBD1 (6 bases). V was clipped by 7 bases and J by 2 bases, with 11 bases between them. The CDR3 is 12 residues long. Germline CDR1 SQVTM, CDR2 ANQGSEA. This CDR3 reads CSAEGVNTEAFF. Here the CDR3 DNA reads TGCAGCGCGGAGGGGGTTAACACTGAAGCTTTCTTT.

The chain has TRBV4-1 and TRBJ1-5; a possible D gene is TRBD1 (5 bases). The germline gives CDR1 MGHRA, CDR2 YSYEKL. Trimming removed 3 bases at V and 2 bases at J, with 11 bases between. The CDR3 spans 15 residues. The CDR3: CASSQEGGGNQPQHF. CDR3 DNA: TGCGCCAGCAGCCAGGAGGGAGGGGGCAATCAGCCCCAGCATTTT.

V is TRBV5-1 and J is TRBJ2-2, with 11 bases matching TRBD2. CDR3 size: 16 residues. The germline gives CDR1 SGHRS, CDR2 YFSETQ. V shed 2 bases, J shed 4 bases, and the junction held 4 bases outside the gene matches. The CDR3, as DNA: TGCGCCAGCAGCTTTAGCGGGGGGGCCGGCACCGGGGAGCTGTTTTTT. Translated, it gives CASSFSGGAGTGELFF.

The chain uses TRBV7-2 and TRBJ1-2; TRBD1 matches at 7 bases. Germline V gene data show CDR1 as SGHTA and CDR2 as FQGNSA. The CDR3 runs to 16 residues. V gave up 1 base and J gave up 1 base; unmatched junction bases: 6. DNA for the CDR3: TGTGCCAGCAGCTTAGGGCAGGGGGTTGGTAACTATGGCTACACCTTC. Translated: CASSLGQGVGNYGYTF.

Here the CDR3 reads CASSWGQAAPLDEQFF. DNA for the CDR3: TGTGCCAGCAGCTGGGGACAGGCTGCGCCTCTAGATGAGCAGTTCTTC. The gene calls are TRBV7-6 and TRBJ2-1; TRBD1 aligns across 8 bases. The CDR3 has 16 residues. The junction had 13 bases not matched to a gene; V was cut back by 4 bases and J by 8 bases. Germline-derived CDR1 and CDR2 are SGHVS and FNYEAQ.

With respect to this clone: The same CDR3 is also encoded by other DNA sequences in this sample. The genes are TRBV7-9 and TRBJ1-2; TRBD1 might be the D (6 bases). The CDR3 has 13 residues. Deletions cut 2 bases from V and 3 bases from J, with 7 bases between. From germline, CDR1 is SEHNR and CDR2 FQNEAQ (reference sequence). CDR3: CASSLNRDYGYTF. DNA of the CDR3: TGTGCCAGCAGCTTAAACAGGGACTATGGCTACACCTTC.

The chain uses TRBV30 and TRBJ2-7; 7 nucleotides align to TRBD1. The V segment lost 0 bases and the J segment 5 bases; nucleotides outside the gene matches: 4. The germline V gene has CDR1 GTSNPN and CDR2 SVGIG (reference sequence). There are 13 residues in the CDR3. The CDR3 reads CAWSVGQADEQYF. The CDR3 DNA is TGTGCCTGGAGTGTAGGACAGGCTGACGAGCAGTACTTC.

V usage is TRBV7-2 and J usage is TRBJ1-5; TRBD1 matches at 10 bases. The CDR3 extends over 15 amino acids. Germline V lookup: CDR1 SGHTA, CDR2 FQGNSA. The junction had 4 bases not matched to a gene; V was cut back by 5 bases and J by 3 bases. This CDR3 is CASSRTGGSNQPQHF. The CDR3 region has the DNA TGTGCCAGCAGCAGGACAGGGGGATCCAATCAGCCCCAGCATTTT.

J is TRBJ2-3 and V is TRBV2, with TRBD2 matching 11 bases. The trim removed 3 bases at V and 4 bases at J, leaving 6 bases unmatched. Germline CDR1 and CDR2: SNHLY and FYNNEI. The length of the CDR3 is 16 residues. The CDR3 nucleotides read TGTGCCAGCAGTGAGACTAGCGGGGTGAAAGCAGATACGCAGTATTTT. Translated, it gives CASSETSGVKADTQYF.

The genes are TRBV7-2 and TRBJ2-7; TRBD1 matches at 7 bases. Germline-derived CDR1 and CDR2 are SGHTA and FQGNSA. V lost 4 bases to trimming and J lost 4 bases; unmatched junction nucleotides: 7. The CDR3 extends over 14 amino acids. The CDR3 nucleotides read TGTGCCAGCAGCTCCGGACAGGTAGAGTACGAGCAGTACTTC. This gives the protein CASSSGQVEYEQYF.

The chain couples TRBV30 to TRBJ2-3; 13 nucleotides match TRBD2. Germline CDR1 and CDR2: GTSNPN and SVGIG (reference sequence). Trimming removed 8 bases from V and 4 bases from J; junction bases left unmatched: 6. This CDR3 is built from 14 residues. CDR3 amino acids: CARTSGGAPDTQYF. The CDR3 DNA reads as TGTGCCCGTACTAGCGGGGGGGCTCCAGATACGCAGTATTTT.

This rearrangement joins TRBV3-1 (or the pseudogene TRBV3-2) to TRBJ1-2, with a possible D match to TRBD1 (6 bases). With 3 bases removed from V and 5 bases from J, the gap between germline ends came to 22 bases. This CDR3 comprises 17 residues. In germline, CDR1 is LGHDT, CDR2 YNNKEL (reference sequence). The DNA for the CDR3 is TGTGCCAGCAGCCATGCTACAGGGCAATCTTACCCTTATGGCTACACCTTC. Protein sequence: CASSHATGQSYPYGYTF.

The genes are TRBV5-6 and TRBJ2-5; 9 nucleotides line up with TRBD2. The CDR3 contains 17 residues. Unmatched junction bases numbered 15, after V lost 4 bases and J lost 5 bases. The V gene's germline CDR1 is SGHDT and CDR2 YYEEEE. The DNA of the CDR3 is TGTGCCAGCAGCCCCGCTTTGTGGCGGGGGGGCGGGGAGACCCAGTACTTC. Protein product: CASSPALWRGGGETQYF.

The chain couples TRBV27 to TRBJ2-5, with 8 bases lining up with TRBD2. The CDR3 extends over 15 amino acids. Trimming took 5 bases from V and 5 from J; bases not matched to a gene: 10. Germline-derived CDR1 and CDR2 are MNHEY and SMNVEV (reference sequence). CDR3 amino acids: CASSPGLVGFETQYF. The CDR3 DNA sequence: TGTGCCAGCAGTCCGGGACTAGTAGGGTTCGAGACCCAGTACTTC.

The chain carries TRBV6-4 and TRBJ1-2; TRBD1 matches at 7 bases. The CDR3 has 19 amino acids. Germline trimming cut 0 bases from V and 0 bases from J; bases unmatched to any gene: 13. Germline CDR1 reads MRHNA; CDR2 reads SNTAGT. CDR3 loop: CASSDSRIGTDLANYGYTF. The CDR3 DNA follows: TGTGCCAGCAGTGACTCGAGAATCGGGACAGACCTTGCTAACTATGGCTACACCTTC.

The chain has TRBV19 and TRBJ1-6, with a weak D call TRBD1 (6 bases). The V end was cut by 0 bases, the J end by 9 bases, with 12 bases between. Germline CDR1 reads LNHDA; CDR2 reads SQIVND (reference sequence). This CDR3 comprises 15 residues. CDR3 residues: CASSIEGGAGSPLHF. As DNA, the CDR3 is TGTGCCAGTAGTATAGAGGGGGGGGCCGGTTCACCCCTCCACTTT.

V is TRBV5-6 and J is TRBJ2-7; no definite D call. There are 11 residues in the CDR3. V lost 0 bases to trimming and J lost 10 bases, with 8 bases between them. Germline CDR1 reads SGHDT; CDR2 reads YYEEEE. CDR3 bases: TGTGCCAGCAGCTTGGCGCAGAAACAGTACTTC. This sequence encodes CASSLAQKQYF.

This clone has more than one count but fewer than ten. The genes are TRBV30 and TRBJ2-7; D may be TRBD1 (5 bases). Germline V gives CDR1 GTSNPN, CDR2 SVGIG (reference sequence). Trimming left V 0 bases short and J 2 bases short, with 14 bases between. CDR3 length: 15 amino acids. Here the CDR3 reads CAWSVHRGSTYEQYF. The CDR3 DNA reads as TGTGCCTGGAGTGTACATAGGGGTTCGACCTACGAGCAGTACTTC.

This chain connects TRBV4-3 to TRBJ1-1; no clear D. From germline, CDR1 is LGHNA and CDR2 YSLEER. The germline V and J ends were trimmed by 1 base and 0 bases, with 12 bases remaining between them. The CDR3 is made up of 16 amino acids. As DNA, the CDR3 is TGCGCCAGCAGCCAAGGGCGAGGCATCATGAACACTGAAGCTTTCTTT. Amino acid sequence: CASSQGRGIMNTEAFF.

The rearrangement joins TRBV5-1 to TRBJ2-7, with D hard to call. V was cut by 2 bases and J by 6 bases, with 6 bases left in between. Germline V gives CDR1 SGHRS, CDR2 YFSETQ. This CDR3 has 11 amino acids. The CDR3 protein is CASSFSGEQYF. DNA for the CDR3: TGCGCCAGCAGCTTCTCGGGCGAGCAGTACTTC.

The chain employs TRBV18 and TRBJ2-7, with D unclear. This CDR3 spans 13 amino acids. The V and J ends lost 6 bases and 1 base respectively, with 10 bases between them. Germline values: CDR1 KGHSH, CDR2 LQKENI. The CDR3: CASSPTSSYEQYF. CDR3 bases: TGTGCCAGCTCCCCGACATCTTCCTACGAGCAGTACTTC.

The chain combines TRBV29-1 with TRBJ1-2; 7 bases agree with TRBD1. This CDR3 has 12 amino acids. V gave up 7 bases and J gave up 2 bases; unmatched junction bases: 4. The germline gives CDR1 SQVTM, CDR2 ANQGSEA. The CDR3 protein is CSAPGQNYGYTF. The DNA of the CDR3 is TGCAGCGCCCCGGGACAGAACTATGGCTACACCTTC. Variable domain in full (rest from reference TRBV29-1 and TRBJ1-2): SAVISQKPSRDICQRGTSLTIQCQVDSQVTMMFWYRQQPGQSLTLIATANQGSEATYESGFVIDKFPISRPNLTFSTLTVSNMSPEDSSIYLCSAPGQNYGYTFGSGTRLTVV.

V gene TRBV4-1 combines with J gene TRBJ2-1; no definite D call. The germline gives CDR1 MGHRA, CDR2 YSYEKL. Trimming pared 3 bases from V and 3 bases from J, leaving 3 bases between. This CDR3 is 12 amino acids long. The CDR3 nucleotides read TGCGCCAGCAGCCACCTCTACAATGAGCAGTTCTTC. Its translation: CASSHLYNEQFF.